The T cell receptor beta chain under discussion was sequenced for a study of shared clonotypes between healthy human individuals. Whole-study context: CD4 naive and CD4 memory each took three plates per donor, while CD8 naive took two and CD8 memory one.

There are 11 residues in the CDR3. V lost 7 bases and J 9 bases, leaving 10 bases between the germline ends. CDR1 is LNHDA, CDR2 SQIVND, per germline (reference sequence). The method was immunoSEQ multiplex PCR; TCRdb's version includes in-frame clones alone and lacks a portion of them. The sample lists approximately 810,000 clones; over 90% were seen once. Naive CD8 isolation took CD45RO-negative cells positively selected for CCR7 and excluded terminally differentiated effector memory CD45RA+ cells. The sequenced sample consisted of naive CD8+ T cells sorted from blood. This clonotype was sampled from a man aged 25 to 45 in good health. J is TRBJ2-1 and V is TRBV19; TRBD2 is a possible D gene (5 bases). The CDR3: CASTSGVEQFF. The CDR3 DNA sequence: TGTGCCAGTACATCCGGGGTTGAGCAGTTCTTC.